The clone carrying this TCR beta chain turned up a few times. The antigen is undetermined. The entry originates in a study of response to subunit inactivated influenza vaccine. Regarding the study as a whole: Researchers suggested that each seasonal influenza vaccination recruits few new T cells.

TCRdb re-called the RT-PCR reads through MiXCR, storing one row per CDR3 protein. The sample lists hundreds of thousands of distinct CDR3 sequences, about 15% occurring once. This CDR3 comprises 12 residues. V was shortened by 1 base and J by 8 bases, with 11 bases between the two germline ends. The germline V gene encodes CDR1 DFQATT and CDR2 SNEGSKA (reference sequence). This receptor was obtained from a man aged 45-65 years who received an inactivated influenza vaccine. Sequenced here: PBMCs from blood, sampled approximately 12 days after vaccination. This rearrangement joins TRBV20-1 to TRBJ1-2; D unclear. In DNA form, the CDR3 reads TGCAGTGCTAGAGGACACAGTAGAGGCTACACCTTC. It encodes CSARGHSRGYTF.